Following are 31 T cell receptor beta chains from one sample sequenced in a study of T cells in Graves' hyperthyroidism and ophthalmopathy. Amplification yielded TCR beta CDR3 regions, with RNA transcripts as the source. During a first-round RT-PCR of the TCR CDR3, the HTBI primer set was used. Each CDR3 protein is one row after TCRdb ran MiXCR on the multiplex PCR reads. The table has 300,000 to 450,000 distinct CDR3 sequences, approximately 17% seen once. The sequenced sample consisted of blood. These receptors were taken from a man aged 18 to 30 with Graves' ophthalmopathy.

The sample holds a few counts of this clonotype. This chain connects TRBV6-2 or TRBV6-3 to TRBJ2-2; TRBD1 agrees at 10 bases. With V trimmed by 6 bases and J by 3 bases, 10 bases remained unmatched. The CDR3 covers 17 residues. Germline CDR1 MNHEY, CDR2 SVGEGT. The CDR3 loop reads CASRRTGGPWDTGELFF. The CDR3 coding sequence is TGTGCCAGCAGGAGGACAGGGGGACCCTGGGACACCGGGGAGCTGTTTTTT.

This clonotype was recorded many times. The V gene is TRBV3-1, the J gene TRBJ1-4; D unresolved. CDR1 and CDR2 (germline): LGHDT, YNNKEL (reference sequence). The V gene lost 6 bases and the J gene lost 8 bases, with 16 bases spanning the gap. This CDR3 spans 14 amino acids. CDR3 in amino acids: CASRGDRATEKLFF. The CDR3 DNA reads TGTGCCAGCAGGGGAGACCGGGCCACGGAAAAACTGTTTTTT.

This clonotype was picked up many times. This chain connects TRBV9 to TRBJ2-7, with TRBD2 identical over 9 bases. CDR3 length: 15 amino acids. Germline CDR1 SGDLS, CDR2 YYNGEE. V lost 1 base to trimming and J lost 2 bases; unmatched junction nucleotides: 4. For the CDR3, the DNA is TGTGCCAGCAGCGTATCCAGCGGGGGGACCTACGAGCAGTACTTC. Protein sequence: CASSVSSGGTYEQYF.

This clonotype was counted at least ten times. V and J are TRBV24-1 and TRBJ2-5; 7 bases map to TRBD1. The CDR3 length is 16 residues. Germline V gives CDR1 KGHDR, CDR2 SFDVKD. J gave up 0 bases and V 5 bases, and 8 bases lay outside the gene matches. CDR3 coding DNA: TGTGCCACCAGTGCAGCCCGACAGGGCAACCAAGAGACCCAGTACTTC. Amino acids: CATSAARQGNQETQYF.

This clonotype was detected once. This sequence joins TRBV20-1 and TRBJ2-5, with D perhaps TRBD2 (6 bases). Deletions cut 6 bases from V and 1 base from J, with 21 bases between. This CDR3 contains 16 residues. Germline V CDR1 and CDR2: DFQATT, SNEGSKA (reference sequence). The CDR3 nucleotides read TGCAGTGCCCCACGACTAGTGGGGGGACCCCAAGAGACCCAGTACTTC. It codes for CSAPRLVGGPQETQYF.

This clonotype was counted only a few times. This chain links TRBV5-5 with TRBJ1-3; tentatively, D is TRBD1 (6 bases). The V gene lost 4 bases and the J gene lost 0 bases, with 20 bases spanning the gap. The CDR3 spans 18 residues. The germline V gene has CDR1 SGHKS and CDR2 YYEKEE (reference sequence). CDR3 amino acids: CASSLKGTSSSSGNTIYF. DNA of the CDR3: TGTGCCAGCAGCCTGAAGGGGACAAGTAGTAGCTCTGGAAACACCATATATTTT.

A few counts support this clonotype. The J gene is TRBJ1-3, the V gene TRBV12-3 or TRBV12-4; TRBD1 matches 8 bases. The V and J ends lost 10 bases and 2 bases, in that order; junction bases with no gene match: 13. The CDR3 loop spans 16 amino acids. The CDR3 DNA reads as TGTGCCAACCTGATTTTAGGCAGGGGGCCTGGAAACACCATATATTTT. Translation gives CANLILGRGPGNTIYF.

This clonotype was counted ten times or more. This chain uses TRBV28 with TRBJ1-5, with 8 bases matching TRBD1. There are 16 residues in the CDR3. The germline CDR1 and CDR2 sequences are MDHEN and SYDVKM. J gave up 2 bases and V 2 bases, and 5 bases lay outside the gene matches. CDR3 nucleotide sequence: TGTGCCAGCAGTTTACCGACAGGGGCGGGCAATCAGCCCCAGCATTTT. This gives the protein CASSLPTGAGNQPQHF.

The J gene is TRBJ2-5, the V gene TRBV14; D is unclear. The CDR3 runs to 11 residues. V was cut by 5 bases and J by 5 bases, with 6 bases left in between. CDR1 is SGHDN, CDR2 FVKESK, per germline. This CDR3 reads CASSSWETQYF. The CDR3 nucleotides are TGTGCCAGCAGCAGTTGGGAGACCCAGTACTTC.

This clonotype turned up a few times. This chain links TRBV7-9 with TRBJ1-1, with TRBD1 matching 9 bases. CDR1 SEHNR and CDR2 FQNEAQ come from the germline V gene (reference sequence). The CDR3 spans 15 residues. J lost 3 bases, V lost 5 bases, and 7 bases had no gene match. The CDR3 sequence: CASSHRQGVDTEAFF. DNA for the CDR3: TGTGCCAGCAGCCACAGACAGGGGGTTGACACTGAAGCTTTCTTT.

This clonotype was counted many times. The chain has TRBV2 and TRBJ2-3; either TRBD1 or TRBD2 may supply D (5 bases each). The CDR3 extends over 13 amino acids. Germline V gene lookup returns CDR1 SNHLY and CDR2 FYNNEI. Trimming stripped 3 bases from V and 13 bases from J, with 17 bases between. The CDR3 protein is CASSDGRELQKYF. The CDR3 region has the DNA TGTGCCAGCAGTGACGGCAGGGAGTTACAGAAGTATTTT.

This clonotype showed up just once. The germline gene is not matched at one end of the junction; a read error may be the cause. The CDR3 spells CASNSKLGLPYNEQFF. The CDR3 DNA reads as TGTGCCAGCAACTCTAAGCTAGGGTTACCCTACAACGAGCAGTTCTTC. The rearrangement uses TRBV11-2 and TRBJ2-1; D uncertain. The CDR3 length is 16 residues. Germline loops: CDR1 SGHAT, CDR2 FQNNGV.

This rearrangement joins TRBV5-1 to TRBJ2-3; the D gene is possibly TRBD2 (6 bases). The germline V gene encodes CDR1 SGHRS and CDR2 YFSETQ. Trimming shortened V by 4 bases and J by 6 bases, and 12 bases separated the two germline ends. CDR3 length: 13 amino acids. This CDR3 is CASSPSGVDTQYF. The CDR3 bases are TGCGCCAGCAGCCCCTCGGGGGTGGATACGCAGTATTTT.

The V and J genes are TRBV28 and TRBJ2-7; TRBD2 matches 7 bases. The CDR3 has 15 residues. V lost 6 bases and J lost 1; bases outside the gene matches: 9. The germline gives CDR1 MDHEN, CDR2 SYDVKM. The CDR3: CASRGGAGRSYEQYF. In DNA form, the CDR3 reads TGTGCCAGCAGGGGGGGAGCGGGGCGATCCTACGAGCAGTACTTC.

This clonotype was seen a few times. The chain links TRBV20-1 to TRBJ1-6; D is possibly TRBD1 (5 bases). Germline V gene sequence: CDR1 DFQATT, CDR2 SNEGSKA (reference sequence). Trimming removed 6 bases at V and 6 bases at J, with 24 bases between. The CDR3 has 17 residues. The CDR3 DNA reads as TGCAGTGCCGGAGGGGACGGGGCCTGGAGAGTTAATTCACCCCTCCACTTT. Its protein product is CSAGGDGAWRVNSPLHF.

This clonotype was seen just once. V and J are TRBV11-2 and TRBJ1-1; D remains ambiguous. CDR1 is SGHAT, CDR2 FQNNGV, per germline. There are 11 residues in the CDR3. Trimming took off 5 bases at V and 5 bases at J, with 6 bases between the two ends. The CDR3 spells CASSAVTEAFF. The DNA for the CDR3 is TGTGCCAGCAGCGCGGTGACTGAAGCTTTCTTT.

This clonotype was detected only a few times. The rearrangement joins TRBV5-1 to TRBJ2-3, with D uncertain. This CDR3 contains 16 residues. V was clipped by 0 bases and J by 1 base, with 12 bases between them. Germline CDR1 SGHRS, CDR2 YFSETQ. The CDR3 reads CASSLVVLAGTDTQYF. The CDR3, as DNA: TGCGCCAGCAGCTTGGTTGTCCTGGCGGGCACAGATACGCAGTATTTT.

This clonotype was recorded many times. The rearrangement uses TRBV20-1 and TRBJ1-2, with unresolved D. Germline-derived CDR1 and CDR2 are DFQATT and SNEGSKA (reference sequence). The CDR3 has 13 amino acids. V lost 0 bases to trimming and J lost 8 bases, with 13 bases between them. CDR3 bases: TGCAGTGCTAGAGATTTGCTAGGGTACGGCTACACCTTC. The encoded protein is CSARDLLGYGYTF.

The table lists this clonotype with many counts. This rearrangement joins TRBV5-5 to TRBJ1-4; D ambiguous. CDR3 length equals 20 residues. Germline lookup yields CDR1 SGHKS and CDR2 YYEKEE (reference sequence). Trimming took 1 base from V and 0 from J, leaving 22 bases between them. The CDR3 reads CASSLTQESYASTTNEKLFF. CDR3 nucleotides: TGTGCCAGCAGCTTGACTCAGGAGAGCTACGCCTCAACAACTAATGAAAAACTGTTTTTT.

The chain is built from TRBV7-2 and TRBJ1-2; D remains unclear. V was cut by 3 bases and J by 4 bases, with 9 bases left in between. This CDR3 is built from 13 residues. The germline V gene encodes CDR1 SGHTA and CDR2 FQGNSA. This CDR3 reads CASSFAGSYGYTF. CDR3 nucleotide sequence: TGTGCCAGCAGCTTCGCAGGTTCCTATGGCTACACCTTC.

A single count supports this clonotype. V gene TRBV4-1 combines with J gene TRBJ2-3; D is uncertain. The CDR3 loop spans 15 amino acids. V dropped 1 base and J dropped 3 bases, with 11 bases sitting between them. CDR1 is MGHRA, CDR2 YSYEKL, per germline. DNA for the CDR3: TGCGCCAGCAGCCAAGGTAACGTCAGAACAGATACGCAGTATTTT. Its translation: CASSQGNVRTDTQYF.

The rearrangement links TRBV29-1 to TRBJ2-7; D is perhaps TRBD2 (6 bases). Per germline, CDR1 SQVTM and CDR2 ANQGSEA. The length of the CDR3 is 13 residues. The V gene lost 2 bases and the J gene lost 5 bases, with 13 bases spanning the gap. The CDR3 region has the DNA TGCAGCGTTGAAAGGGGAAGCGGGCACGAGCAGTACTTC. It is translated as CSVERGSGHEQYF.

V usage is TRBV25-1 and J usage is TRBJ1-6; weak D call: TRBD1 (5 bases). The germline V gene encodes CDR1 MGHDK and CDR2 SYGVNS. V lost 1 base, J lost 10 bases, and 14 bases lay in between. The CDR3 is made up of 15 amino acids. In DNA form, the CDR3 reads TGTGCCAGCAGTGAATCGGGGGGTGTTGGGTCACCCCTCCACTTT. This encodes CASSESGGVGSPLHF.

At least ten counts were recorded for this clonotype. The V and J genes are TRBV3-1 and TRBJ1-2; the match to TRBD1 covers 7 bases. CDR3 length: 12 residues. J lost 8 bases, V lost 2 bases, and 2 bases had no gene match. The V gene's germline CDR1 is LGHDT and CDR2 YNNKEL (reference sequence). CDR3 region: CASSQTTGGYTF. CDR3 sequence (DNA): TGTGCCAGCAGCCAAACGACAGGGGGCTACACCTTC.

There are many counts of this clonotype. The chain is built from TRBV3-1 and TRBJ1-5, with D unclear. CDR3 size: 14 residues. Trimming removed 5 bases from V and 1 base from J, with 9 bases in between. Germline V gene sequence: CDR1 LGHDT, CDR2 YNNKEL (reference sequence). CDR3 amino acids: CASSSRESNQPQHF. As DNA, the CDR3 is TGTGCCAGCAGCTCTCGGGAGAGCAATCAGCCCCAGCATTTT.

This clonotype was counted a few times. The DNA of the CDR3 is TGTGCCAGCAGTTACTATGGCTGGGGCACAGATACGCAGTATTTT. This encodes CASSYYGWGTDTQYF. This chain joins TRBV6-6 and TRBJ2-3; D is uncertain. The V and J ends lost 1 base and 1 base respectively, with 9 bases between them. This CDR3 contains 15 residues. Germline-derived CDR1 and CDR2 are MNHNY and SVGAGI (reference sequence).

This clonotype has a handful of counts. This chain uses TRBV4-1 with TRBJ1-3; no reliable D call. Germline values: CDR1 MGHRA, CDR2 YSYEKL. Trimming removed 2 bases at V and 6 bases at J, with 8 bases between. The CDR3 runs to 13 residues. The CDR3, as DNA: TGCGCCAGCAGCCAAATAATGGAAAACACCATATATTTT. Its translation is CASSQIMENTIYF.

This clonotype has a count of ten or more. V and J are TRBV7-2 and TRBJ2-3; a possible D gene is TRBD1 (8 bases). The CDR3 has 14 amino acids. Germline lookup yields CDR1 SGHTA and CDR2 FQGNSA. The V end was cut by 5 bases, the J end by 5 bases, with 14 bases between. Here the CDR3 DNA reads TGTGCCAGCAGCGACTACAGGGGGGGAGATACGCAGTATTTT. Translated, it gives CASSDYRGGDTQYF.

J is TRBJ2-2 and V is TRBV20-1; 7 nucleotides line up with TRBD1. The germline CDR1 and CDR2 sequences are DFQATT and SNEGSKA (reference sequence). CDR3 length equals 17 residues. The trim removed 0 bases at V and 0 bases at J, leaving 7 bases unmatched. The CDR3 bases are TGCAGTGCTAGAGATCCGCTCCAGGGGGCGAACACCGGGGAGCTGTTTTTT. This translates into CSARDPLQGANTGELFF.

The rearrangement links TRBV9 to TRBJ2-1; the D gene could be TRBD1 or TRBD2 (7 bases each). The germline V gene has CDR1 SGDLS and CDR2 YYNGEE. V lost 3 bases and J 0 bases, leaving 13 bases between the germline ends. This CDR3 comprises 16 residues. Written as DNA, the CDR3 is TGTGCCAGCAGCGCCCCAGGGGGGGCCTCCTACAATGAGCAGTTCTTC. Amino acids: CASSAPGGASYNEQFF.

This clonotype was seen ten or more times. The chain couples TRBV12-3 or TRBV12-4 to TRBJ1-6, with 12 bases that match TRBD1. Trimming cost V 3 bases and J 7 bases; bases outside gene matches: 4. CDR3 length equals 16 residues. Here the CDR3 DNA reads TGTGCCAGCAGTTTCACCGGGACAGGGGGCAATTCACCCCTCCACTTT. Translating it yields CASSFTGTGGNSPLHF.